This TCR beta chain was obtained from a study of vaccination and CD4 T cells after COVID-19. Comment on this clonotype: The target antigen is unknown.

Study observations and caveats: The median number of SARS-CoV-2-reactive clonotypes increased from roughly 21 to 40, a change that did not reach significance.

Cultured CD4+ T-cell DNA underwent Oncomine TCR Beta short-read sequencing. MiXCR was run by TCRdb on the PCR reads, yielding one entry per CDR3 protein. The data contain about 21,000 distinct CDR3 sequences, 62% of them singletons. Sample treatment: roughly ten-day PBMC culture with coronavirus spike peptide pools or control peptides (ViraFEST assay). From germline, CDR1 is MNHEY and CDR2 SMNVEV (reference sequence). Trimming pared 5 bases from V and 1 base from J, leaving 5 bases between. The CDR3 contains 13 residues. The sequenced sample was CD4+ T cells from blood, cultured in vitro, obtained before SARS-CoV-2 vaccination. The chain recombines TRBV27 with TRBJ2-2, with D possibly matching TRBD2 (5 bases). This sequence was found in a human donor who received a COVID-19 vaccine. The CDR3 DNA follows: TGTGCCAGCAGTGGACTGAACACCGGGGAGCTGTTTTTT. As protein: CASSGLNTGELFF.